Listed below are T cell receptor beta chains from one sample, sequenced in a study of T cells in Graves' hyperthyroidism and ophthalmopathy. TCRdb used MiXCR to reprocess the multiplex PCR reads, holding one entry per CDR3 protein. Among 600,000 to 650,000 distinct CDR3 sequences listed, around 21% were seen once. The sample consisted of blood. The receptors derive from a young man with Graves' ophthalmopathy. Each CDR3 is given with its conserved first and last residue. The D gene is left open where the match is weak. The size of a clone is reported for some rows only, either as once, few or many, or as a class for expanded clones.

clone_size,v_call,j_call,d_call,cdr3_aa,cdr3_nt
-,TRBV20-1,TRBJ2-7,TRBD2,CSASIGRGYEQYF,TGCAGTGCTTCCATCGGGAGGGGCTACGAGCAGTACTTC
few,TRBV28,TRBJ2-7,TRBD1,CASSLYGQGDYEQYF,TGTGCCAGCAGTTTGTACGGACAGGGGGACTACGAGCAGTACTTC
many,TRBV30,TRBJ2-1,TRBD2,CAWSVLAGGPHEQFF,TGTGCCTGGAGTGTACTAGCGGGAGGGCCACATGAGCAGTTCTTC
few,TRBV3-1,TRBJ2-1,-,CASSQGTGTITYNEQFF,TGTGCCAGCAGCCAAGGGACCGGGACAATTACCTACAATGAGCAGTTCTTC
few,TRBV14,TRBJ2-7,TRBD1,CASSPRRTGKYEQYF,TGTGCCAGCAGCCCCAGGAGGACAGGGAAATACGAGCAGTACTTC
few,TRBV5-1,TRBJ2-3,-,CASSSGDFTDTQYF,TGCGCCAGCAGCTCAGGGGACTTCACAGATACGCAGTATTTT
few,TRBV25-1,TRBJ1-2,-,CASRAREGRDGSSGYTF,TGTGCCAGCAGGGCGAGGGAAGGCCGGGACGGTTCGAGTGGCTACACCTTC
many,TRBV6-1,TRBJ2-7,TRBD1,CASSSGQGTSYEQYF,TGTGCCAGCAGTAGCGGACAGGGGACTTCTTACGAGCAGTACTTC
-,TRBV28,TRBJ1-2,TRBD1,CASSFGTGAVGYTF,TGTGCCAGCAGTTTCGGGACAGGGGCGGTTGGCTACACCTTC
-,TRBV5-4,TRBJ2-3,-,CASSEVMGNTDTQYF,TGTGCCAGCAGCGAAGTCATGGGGAACACAGATACGCAGTATTTT
-,TRBV5-1,TRBJ2-7,-,CASSLFGKSYEQYF,TGCGCCAGCAGCTTGTTCGGGAAAAGCTACGAGCAGTACTTC
many,TRBV11-2,TRBJ2-5,TRBD2,CASSIGLAGGETQYF,TGTGCCAGCAGCATAGGACTAGCGGGAGGAGAGACCCAGTACTTC
many,TRBV5-1,TRBJ2-7,TRBD1,CASSFATGAVDEQYF,TGCGCCAGCAGCTTTGCGACAGGGGCCGTCGACGAGCAGTACTTC
-,TRBV20-1,TRBJ2-1,-,CSAREFSGLSYNEQFF,TGCAGTGCTAGGGAATTTAGCGGACTCTCCTACAATGAGCAGTTCTTC
-,TRBV18,TRBJ2-7,-,CASTPGPMENGYEQYF,TGTGCCAGCACCCCGGGACCTATGGAAAATGGGTACGAGCAGTACTTC
many,TRBV30,TRBJ1-4,TRBD1,CAFTKTGANEKLFF,TGTGCCTTCACCAAGACAGGGGCTAATGAAAAACTGTTTTTT
many,TRBV20-1,TRBJ1-5,TRBD1,CSARDGTASNQPQHF,TGCAGTGCTAGAGACGGGACAGCAAGCAATCAGCCCCAGCATTTT
few,TRBV20-1,TRBJ2-1,-,CSAAPGTWEFF,TGCAGTGCGGCCCCCGGGACCTGGGAGTTCTTC